This TCR beta chain is from a study of molecular identifiers for immune sequencing clone quantification. Trimming cost V 6 bases and J 1 base, with 19 bases left between them. CDR3 length: 16 residues. Looked up from germline, CDR1 is SGHVS and CDR2 is FQNEAQ. TCRdb ran MiXCR on the PCR reads and lists one entry per CDR3 protein. This sample has some 590,000 distinct CDR3 sequences, with 25% found just once. This clonotype has a count of ten or more. Input material: naive CD8+ T cells from blood, with Jurkat cell RNA spiked in. Indicated subset: FACS-sorted CD8+CD4-CCR7+CD45RA+ naive T cells. This clonotype was obtained from a human donor in good health. Some libraries in this study had Jurkat cell RNA spiked in. The chain is built from TRBV7-8 and TRBJ2-7, with a possible D match to TRBD1 (5 bases). CDR3 nucleotides: TGTGCCAGCAGTGGGTCCGTTCAGGGTGGGTCCTACGAGCAGTACTTC. Amino acid sequence: CASSGSVQGGSYEQYF.